A single sample gave rise to the 9 T cell receptor beta chains below, sequenced in a study of molecular identifiers for immune sequencing clone quantification. Using its own MiXCR run on the PCR reads, TCRdb lists one record per CDR3 protein. The sample records under 800,000 distinct CDR3 sequences, roughly 23% being singletons. Sample: naive CD8+ T cells from blood, with Jurkat cell RNA spiked in. Subset reported: FACS-sorted CD8+CD4-CCR7+CD45RA+ naive T cells. The receptors derive from a human donor in good health. Some libraries in this study had Jurkat cell RNA spiked in.

The chain uses TRBV15 and TRBJ2-6; D is perhaps TRBD1 or TRBD2 (5 bases each). CDR1 and CDR2 (germline): LNHNV, YYDKDF (reference sequence). The CDR3 is 23 amino acids. V was pared by 0 bases and J by 4 bases, with 31 bases between. As DNA, the CDR3 is TGTGCCACCAGCAGAGATCAGTTGTACGGTGGGCAGGGAGAGCTTCCGGGGGCCAACGTCCTGACTTTC. This translates into CATSRDQLYGGQGELPGANVLTF.

This clonotype appeared once. The chain couples TRBV3-2 to TRBJ2-7; whether TRBD1, the table's D call, matches the DNA was not checked. TRBV3-2 is labeled a pseudogene. The CDR3 spans 17 residues. CDR3 in DNA: TGTGCCAGCAGCCTTATCAAAGGGTCCCGGGACAGGTACAAGCAGTACTTC. Its translation is CASSLIKGSRDRYKQYF.

In this sample, this clonotype turned up many times. V gene TRBV14 combines with J gene TRBJ2-7; D remains ambiguous. The CDR3 has 13 amino acids. V was pared by 4 bases and J by 6 bases, with 13 bases between. The V gene's germline CDR1 is SGHDN and CDR2 FVKESK. The CDR3 nucleotides read TGTGCCAGCAGCCCCCACCCGGGCCGCGAGCAGTACTTC. Translating it yields CASSPHPGREQYF.

Comments on this clonotype: Just one base apart from a much larger clone, this may be a read error. The chain carries TRBV29-1 and TRBJ2-5; D might be TRBD2 (5 bases). This CDR3 has 12 residues. CDR1 SQVTM and CDR2 ANQGSEA come from the germline V gene. Trimming removed 4 bases at V and 5 bases at J, with 11 bases between. The CDR3 sequence: CSVVARRETQYF. The CDR3 bases are TGCAGCGTTGTCGCGAGGAGGGAGACCCAGTACTTC.

This clonotype has only a few counts. J is TRBJ2-3 and V is TRBV4-2; D perhaps matches TRBD2 (5 bases). V lost 2 bases, J lost 7 bases, and 19 bases lay in between. CDR3 length equals 16 residues. Germline V lookup: CDR1 LGHNA, CDR2 YNFKEQ. The chain's CDR3 is CASSQKDLEAINTQYF. In DNA, the CDR3 is TGTGCCAGCAGCCAAAAGGACTTAGAAGCCATTAATACGCAGTATTTT.

As regards this clonotype: Because it lacks the conserved phenylalanine or tryptophan at the end, this CDR3 is likely a read error. V is TRBV29-1 and J is TRBJ1-1; the D is unclear. V gave up 5 bases and J gave up 1 base, with 11 bases separating them. This CDR3 is built from 13 residues. Germline values: CDR1 SQVTM, CDR2 ANQGSEA. The CDR3 region is CSVRLGGNTEAFS. DNA for the CDR3: TGCAGCGTTCGCTTAGGAGGGAACACTGAAGCTTTCTCT.

V usage is TRBV12-5 and J usage is TRBJ2-6, with a possible D match to TRBD2 (6 bases). Per germline, CDR1 LGHNT and CDR2 FRNRAP. The V end was cut by 7 bases, the J end by 0 bases, with 16 bases between. This CDR3 has 17 amino acids. The CDR3, as DNA: TGTGCTAGTGACAACCGGGACGGGAGCTCTGGGGCCAACGTCCTGACTTTC. This codes for CASDNRDGSSGANVLTF.

In its sample, this clonotype was seen many times. The V gene is TRBV20-1, the J gene TRBJ1-5; a weak D match, TRBD1 (6 bases). V lost 5 bases and J 3 bases, leaving 14 bases between the germline ends. This CDR3 is 14 amino acids long. Germline CDR1 is DFQATT and CDR2 is SNEGSKA (reference sequence). The CDR3 sequence is CSAESGEDNQPQHF. In DNA form, the CDR3 reads TGCAGTGCTGAATCAGGGGAGGACAATCAGCCCCAGCATTTT.

Many counts were recorded for this clonotype. J is TRBJ1-2 and V is TRBV4-1; the D is unclear. CDR3 length: 16 residues. Germline loops: CDR1 MGHRA, CDR2 YSYEKL. V gave up 1 base and J gave up 0 bases, with 12 bases separating them. CDR3 protein: CASSQGPLSPNYGYTF. The CDR3 nucleotides read TGCGCCAGCAGCCAAGGCCCCCTATCGCCTAACTATGGCTACACCTTC.